Sequencing of this TCR beta chain was carried out in a study of T-cell memory formation after mild COVID-19. Each CDR3 protein gets one entry after TCRdb re-called the 5' RACE reads with MiXCR. The table lists around 420,000 distinct CDR3 sequences, roughly 24% of them singletons, with 8.8% in the top ten. V shed 1 base and J shed 0 bases, with 10 bases lying between them. Germline-derived CDR1 and CDR2 are GTSNPN and SVGIG (reference sequence). The length of the CDR3 is 14 residues. The rearrangement links TRBV30 to TRBJ2-7, with D maybe TRBD2 (7 bases). The TCR sequence derives from an adult woman who had mild COVID-19 (a few samples of this study predate the infection). Cell type and time point are not known. Material: PBMCs or a T cell subset sorted from them (not recorded which). The CDR3 DNA reads TGTGCCTGGAGTGAGGGGGACTACTCCTACGAGCAGTACTTC. It specifies CAWSEGDYSYEQYF.